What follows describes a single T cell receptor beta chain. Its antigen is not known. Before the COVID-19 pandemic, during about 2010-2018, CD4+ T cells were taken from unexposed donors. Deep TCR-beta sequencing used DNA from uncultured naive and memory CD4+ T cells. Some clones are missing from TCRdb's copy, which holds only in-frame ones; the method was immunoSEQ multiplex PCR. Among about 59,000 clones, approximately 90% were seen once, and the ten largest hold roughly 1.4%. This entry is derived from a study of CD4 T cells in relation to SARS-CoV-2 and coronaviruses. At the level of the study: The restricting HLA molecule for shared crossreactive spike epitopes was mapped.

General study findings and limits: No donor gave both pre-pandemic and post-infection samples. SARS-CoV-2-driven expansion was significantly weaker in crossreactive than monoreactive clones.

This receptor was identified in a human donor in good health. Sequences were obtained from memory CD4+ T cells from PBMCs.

CDR3: CATSDLTGTNTQYF. CDR3 sequence (DNA): TGTGCCACCAGTGATTTGACAGGGACAAATACGCAGTATTTT. The rearrangement uses TRBV24-1 and TRBJ2-3, with D possibly matching TRBD1 (6 bases). CDR3 length equals 14 residues. V was cut by 0 bases and J by 7 bases, with 10 bases left in between. Germline values: CDR1 KGHDR, CDR2 SFDVKD.